This T cell receptor (beta chain) was observed in a study of memory CD4+ T cells and cytomegalovirus serostatus. In its sample, this clone was seen a few times. The sort gate was single viable CD3+CD4+CD8-CD45RO+ cells for memory CD4+ T cells. Only in-frame clones appear in the TCRdb table, and some are missing; sequencing was by immunoSEQ multiplex PCR. Of tens of thousands of clones listed, approximately 71% are singletons. The CDR3 totals 15 residues. After removal of 2 bases from V and 4 bases from J, the junction contained 7 bases not matched to a gene. From germline, CDR1 is LGHNA and CDR2 YSLEER.

The chain recombines TRBV4-3 with TRBJ1-2; TRBD1 aligns across 7 bases. Sequenced: memory CD4+ T cells from blood. The clonotype was recovered from an adult in good health and CMV-seronegative. This CDR3 is CASSQPETGSYGYTF. CDR3 in DNA: TGCGCCAGCAGCCAACCAGAGACAGGGTCCTATGGCTACACCTTC.